A single sample is the source of the 30 T cell receptor beta chains below, sequenced in a study of CD8+ T cells in alopecia areata (dated by TCRdb to between 2018 and 2020). This specimen's time point label, interpreted: baseline before oral tofacitinib. Receptor amplification or capture employed the immunoSEQ multiplex PCR assay. RNA was extracted from all samples and reverse transcribed into cDNA, which served as template for TCR sequencing. Entries here come from immuneACCESS through TCRdb and include only in-frame sequences with V and J called. Some clones fail to appear in such tables; in the studies checked, an unresolved V gene covers under half of the shortfall, and the cause of the remainder is unknown. This sample comprises roughly 250,000 clones, 65% to 70% of them detected only once. The leading ten clones occupy about 1.3% of the sample. Sequences were derived from CD4+ T cells sorted from blood, sampled at week 0. Source of these receptors: a human donor with alopecia areata.

V gene TRBV15 combines with J gene TRBJ2-5; 7 positions agree with TRBD1. Germline V gene sequence: CDR1 LNHNV, CDR2 YYDKDF (reference sequence). After removal of 0 bases from V and 7 bases from J, the junction contained 8 bases not matched to a gene. The CDR3 is 15 residues long. Written as DNA, the CDR3 is TGTGCCACCAGCAGAGATGGACAGGCACCCAGGACCCAGTACTTC. This gives the protein CATSRDGQAPRTQYF.

The chain recombines TRBV29-1 with TRBJ1-6, with D possibly TRBD1 on 6 matching bases. The CDR3 contains 13 residues. Trimming removed 6 bases from V and 6 bases from J, with 12 bases in between. Germline CDR1 reads SQVTM; CDR2 reads ANQGSEA. CDR3: CSVQTGANSPLHF. The CDR3 nucleotides are TGCAGCGTCCAGACAGGTGCTAATTCACCCCTCCACTTT.

The chain recombines TRBV30 with TRBJ1-1; the D gene is possibly TRBD1 (6 bases). Germline V gene sequence: CDR1 GTSNPN, CDR2 SVGIG (reference sequence). V was pared by 3 bases and J by 5 bases, with 13 bases between. This CDR3 contains 13 residues. CDR3 protein: CAWSARGRTEAFF. CDR3 nucleotide sequence: TGTGCCTGGAGCGCCAGGGGAAGGACTGAAGCTTTCTTT.

The rearrangement links TRBV7-9 to TRBJ1-6; D might be TRBD1 (5 bases). CDR1 is SEHNR, CDR2 FQNEAQ, per germline (reference sequence). V shed 5 bases and J shed 8 bases, with 13 bases lying between them. The CDR3 length is 14 residues. CDR3 residues: CASSARVPHSPLHF. The CDR3 nucleotides are TGTGCCAGCAGCGCCAGGGTGCCTCATTCACCCCTCCACTTT.

The rearrangement links TRBV29-1 to TRBJ2-3, with no clear D. CDR1 SQVTM and CDR2 ANQGSEA come from the germline V gene. V was shortened by 4 bases and J by 5 bases, with 16 bases between the two germline ends. The CDR3 loop spans 14 amino acids. The CDR3 coding sequence is TGCAGCGTTGGAGCGACGGAAATGGTAGATACGCAGTATTTT. This sequence encodes CSVGATEMVDTQYF.

V usage is TRBV5-4 and J usage is TRBJ2-5, with D tentatively TRBD2 (6 bases). V lost 4 bases to trimming and J lost 1 base, with 14 bases between them. Germline V gene data show CDR1 as SGHNT and CDR2 as YYREEE (reference sequence). The CDR3 contains 15 residues. The CDR3 bases are TGTGCCAGCAGCCTCCGGGCGGGGCTCCAAGAGACCCAGTACTTC. It encodes CASSLRAGLQETQYF.

This clone was detected only once. The rearrangement uses TRBV7-6 and TRBJ1-1, with 7 bases aligning to TRBD1. The trim removed 5 bases at V and 6 bases at J, leaving 9 bases unmatched. The germline V gene has CDR1 SGHVS and CDR2 FNYEAQ. The CDR3 spans 14 residues. CDR3 coding DNA: TGTGCCAGCAGCGGGAGACAGGGTTGGGCTGAAGCTTTCTTT. This translates into CASSGRQGWAEAFF.

Here the CDR3 reads CASSGSSYNSPLHF. As DNA, the CDR3 is TGTGCCAGCAGCGGTTCCTCCTATAATTCACCCCTCCACTTT. This chain links TRBV6-6 with TRBJ1-6; D uncertain. The germline CDR1 and CDR2 sequences are MNHNY and SVGAGI (reference sequence). Trimming stripped 6 bases from V and 0 bases from J, with 6 bases between. The length of the CDR3 is 14 residues.

This clone came up once. V gene TRBV6-6 combines with J gene TRBJ1-5; maybe TRBD1 (6 bases). The CDR3 spans 14 residues. Germline loops: CDR1 MNHNY, CDR2 SVGAGI (reference sequence). Trimming removed 4 bases at V and 5 bases at J, with 12 bases between. CDR3 in amino acids: CASSFSQGYQPQHF. CDR3 nucleotides: TGTGCCAGCAGTTTTTCACAGGGCTATCAGCCCCAGCATTTT.

Note on this clone: Within the sample, other DNA sequences also encode this same CDR3. This rearrangement joins TRBV2 to TRBJ2-1; a possible D gene is TRBD2 (5 bases). The V gene's germline CDR1 is SNHLY and CDR2 FYNNEI. V lost 8 bases and J 4 bases, leaving 6 bases between the germline ends. The CDR3 covers 11 residues. The CDR3 nucleotides read TGTGCCAGCGGAGGATACAATGAGCAGTTCTTC. It encodes CASGGYNEQFF.

The chain carries TRBV11-1 and TRBJ1-2, with D perhaps TRBD1 (6 bases). CDR1 is SGHAT and CDR2 is FQDESV in the germline V gene (reference sequence). This CDR3 is 12 amino acids long. V was pared by 5 bases and J by 8 bases, with 12 bases between. The CDR3 reads CASSNYREGYTF. CDR3 in DNA: TGTGCCAGCAGCAACTACAGGGAGGGCTACACCTTC.

With respect to this clone: This CDR3 is also generated by other DNA sequences in the sample. The chain combines TRBV29-1 with TRBJ2-7; no clear D. V was clipped by 4 bases and J by 0 bases, with 7 bases between them. The CDR3 is 12 residues long. CDR1 is SQVTM, CDR2 ANQGSEA, per germline. The CDR3 region is CSVVGFSYEQYF. The DNA of the CDR3 is TGCAGCGTTGTGGGTTTCTCCTACGAGCAGTACTTC.

The chain employs TRBV30 and TRBJ2-2; D assignment may be TRBD1 or TRBD2 (5 bases each). This CDR3 spans 14 amino acids. From germline, CDR1 is GTSNPN and CDR2 SVGIG (reference sequence). V lost 1 base to trimming and J lost 4 bases, with 10 bases between them. CDR3 residues: CAWSAGPLTGELFF. The DNA for the CDR3 is TGTGCCTGGAGTGCGGGACCTCTCACCGGGGAGCTGTTTTTT.

V and J are TRBV5-1 and TRBJ2-2, with D possibly TRBD2 on 6 matching bases. V lost 6 bases to trimming and J lost 4 bases, with 10 bases between them. The CDR3 loop spans 13 amino acids. Germline V lookup: CDR1 SGHRS, CDR2 YFSETQ. The CDR3 sequence is CASTQGGTGELFF. CDR3 bases: TGCGCCAGCACGCAGGGAGGCACCGGGGAGCTGTTTTTT.

J is TRBJ2-1 and V is TRBV20-1; D uncertain. The CDR3 is 11 amino acids. The germline V gene encodes CDR1 DFQATT and CDR2 SNEGSKA (reference sequence). V was clipped by 3 bases and J by 4 bases, with 4 bases between them. CDR3 amino acids: CSASLYNEQFF. The CDR3 region has the DNA TGCAGTGCTAGTTTGTACAATGAGCAGTTCTTC.

The CDR3 DNA follows: TGTGCCAGCAGTTCTACTCGGGGTTACACGCAGTATTTT. Protein product: CASSSTRGYTQYF. V usage is TRBV6-5 and J usage is TRBJ2-3; tentative D call: TRBD2 (5 bases). From germline, CDR1 is MNHEY and CDR2 SVGAGI. V shed 4 bases and J shed 9 bases, with 14 bases lying between them. The CDR3 contains 13 residues.

CDR3 region: CASSTTSGAYEQYF. The CDR3 DNA follows: TGCGCCAGCAGCACGACTAGCGGGGCTTACGAGCAGTACTTC. This chain links TRBV5-1 with TRBJ2-7, with 11 bases identical to TRBD2. The CDR3 contains 14 residues. Looked up from germline, CDR1 is SGHRS and CDR2 is YFSETQ. The V and J ends lost 4 bases and 4 bases, in that order; junction bases with no gene match: 4.

The chain combines TRBV2 with TRBJ1-2; tentative D call: TRBD1 (6 bases). The CDR3 covers 12 residues. CDR1 and CDR2 from the germline V gene are SNHLY and FYNNEI. Trimming took 8 bases from V and 6 from J, leaving 13 bases between them. The CDR3 sequence: CASLAGGDGYTF. The CDR3 DNA is TGTGCCAGCTTGGCGGGGGGCGATGGCTACACCTTC.

This chain joins TRBV15 and TRBJ1-2; D remains ambiguous. Germline-derived CDR1 and CDR2 are LNHNV and YYDKDF (reference sequence). CDR3 length: 14 amino acids. V dropped 4 bases and J dropped 2 bases, with 11 bases sitting between them. The CDR3 sequence is CATSIRRENYGYTF. Written as DNA, the CDR3 is TGTGCCACCAGCATTAGACGGGAAAACTATGGCTACACCTTC.

The chain uses TRBV5-1 and TRBJ2-4, with 8 bases identical to TRBD1. With V trimmed by 2 bases and J by 2 bases, 6 bases remained unmatched. CDR1 and CDR2 from the germline V gene are SGHRS and YFSETQ. The CDR3 is made up of 16 amino acids. The CDR3 sequence is CASSFGQGGPKNIQYF. The CDR3 region has the DNA TGCGCCAGCAGCTTTGGACAGGGCGGGCCCAAAAACATTCAGTACTTC.

The DNA of the CDR3 is TGCAGCGTGGATCCTACGGGGTTAGAGACCCAGTACTTC. Protein: CSVDPTGLETQYF. This rearrangement joins TRBV29-1 to TRBJ2-5; D might be TRBD2 (5 bases). Trimming took off 6 bases at V and 4 bases at J, with 15 bases between the two ends. Germline-derived CDR1 and CDR2 are SQVTM and ANQGSEA. The length of the CDR3 is 13 residues.

This clone was recorded only once. The chain couples TRBV5-4 to TRBJ2-5; D uncertain. Deletions cut 2 bases from V and 5 bases from J, with 10 bases between. The CDR3 extends over 13 amino acids. Germline CDR1 SGHNT, CDR2 YYREEE (reference sequence). This CDR3 reads CASSLKGMETQYF. The CDR3 nucleotides read TGTGCCAGCAGCTTAAAGGGTATGGAGACCCAGTACTTC.

This clone was counted between two and nine times. Here the CDR3 DNA reads TGTGCCAGCAGCCGCAGGGACTTCTATCTCCTAGGCGAGCAGTACTTC. Residues: CASSRRDFYLLGEQYF. The V and J genes are TRBV14 and TRBJ2-7; possibly TRBD2 for D (6 bases). CDR3 length: 16 amino acids. The V gene's germline CDR1 is SGHDN and CDR2 FVKESK. The ends were cut back, 4 bases at V and 6 bases at J, with 22 bases in the middle.

This clone was counted a single time. The CDR3 sequence is CSAVGQSQETQYF. CDR3 sequence (DNA): TGCAGCGCCGTAGGGCAGTCACAAGAGACCCAGTACTTC. The V call is TRBV29-1, the J call TRBJ2-5; no firm D call. Germline V gene sequence: CDR1 SQVTM, CDR2 ANQGSEA. This CDR3 has 13 residues. The ends were cut back, 7 bases at V and 2 bases at J, with 14 bases in the middle.

The chain carries TRBV14 and TRBJ2-1; no clear D gene. Trimming removed 3 bases at V and 11 bases at J, with 11 bases between. Germline V gene lookup returns CDR1 SGHDN and CDR2 FVKESK. CDR3 size: 12 residues. The CDR3 DNA reads as TGTGCCAGCAGCCACGGACCCATTAAGCAGTTCTTC. Its protein product is CASSHGPIKQFF.

The chain couples TRBV29-1 to TRBJ1-2; D may be TRBD1 (6 bases). Germline V gene lookup returns CDR1 SQVTM and CDR2 ANQGSEA. The CDR3 length is 14 residues. The V gene lost 6 bases and the J gene lost 2 bases, with 16 bases spanning the gap. CDR3 region: CSVGPRQGNYGYTF. The CDR3 DNA follows: TGCAGCGTGGGGCCCCGGCAGGGGAACTATGGCTACACCTTC.

The chain recombines TRBV29-1 with TRBJ2-5; 12 bases line up with TRBD1. V trimming: 7 bases; J trimming: 5 bases; junction bases outside the gene matches: 11. The CDR3 totals 15 residues. Per the germline V gene, CDR1 is SQVTM and CDR2 is ANQGSEA. In DNA form, the CDR3 reads TGCAGCGCCGAGGGGACAGGGGGCTATATGGAGACCCAGTACTTC. It codes for CSAEGTGGYMETQYF.

The gene calls are TRBV25-1 and TRBJ1-2; D ambiguous. The germline V gene encodes CDR1 MGHDK and CDR2 SYGVNS. This CDR3 has 14 residues. With 4 bases removed from V and 4 bases from J, the gap between germline ends came to 13 bases. CDR3 protein: CASSAAGPTYGYTF. The CDR3 nucleotides read TGTGCCAGCAGTGCCGCCGGGCCAACCTATGGCTACACCTTC.

This chain links TRBV6-1 with TRBJ2-2, with D tentatively TRBD1 (6 bases). The length of the CDR3 is 14 residues. CDR1 is MNHNS, CDR2 SASEGT, per germline. Trimming removed 2 bases from V and 6 bases from J, with 10 bases in between. The CDR3 reads CASSERPGAGELFF. The CDR3 DNA follows: TGTGCCAGCAGTGAAAGACCAGGGGCCGGGGAGCTGTTTTTT.

DNA of the CDR3: TGTGCCAGCAGCCTCGGGGTGAACACTGAAGCTTTCTTT. Amino acids: CASSLGVNTEAFF. The rearrangement links TRBV25-1 to TRBJ1-1; D is undetermined. Germline V CDR1 and CDR2: MGHDK, SYGVNS. V lost 6 bases and J lost 0, with 8 bases in between. This CDR3 has 13 residues.